Each of the 8 T cell receptor beta chains below was sequenced from the same sample in a study of sequential checkpoint blockade in melanoma. Assay: immunoSEQ multiplex PCR; the TCRdb copy retains only in-frame clones and omits some. In the table there are fewer than 3,500 clones, about 19% of which are singletons. Treatment noted: randomized to nivolumab then ipilimumab (arm A) or the reverse (arm B). The specimen comprised tumor tissue (inferred from file names), sampled from a patient given nivolumab and ipilimumab in sequence. These receptors all stem from a human donor with melanoma.

This clone qualifies as medium-sized. The chain links TRBV11-3 to TRBJ1-4; possibly TRBD1 for D (6 bases). V lost 5 bases and J lost 7, with 20 bases in between. CDR3 length: 16 amino acids. Germline CDR1 and CDR2: SGHNT and YENEEA. The chain's CDR3 is CASSTSLGGAFEKLFF. For the CDR3, the DNA is TGTGCCAGCAGCACCTCTTTAGGGGGGGCATTTGAAAAACTGTTTTTT.

This clone was seen only a few times. The chain recombines TRBV18 with TRBJ1-2; a weak D match, TRBD1 (5 bases). Trimming shortened V by 2 bases and J by 0 bases, and 13 bases separated the two germline ends. The CDR3 has 16 amino acids. Germline V gives CDR1 KGHSH, CDR2 LQKENI. The CDR3 region is CASSPSLTEANYGYTF. As DNA, the CDR3 is TGTGCCAGCTCACCAAGCCTGACAGAAGCTAACTATGGCTACACCTTC.

This clone was detected many times. The CDR3 loop reads CASSLVDRGNTIYF. CDR3 sequence (DNA): TGTGCCAGCAGCTTAGTGGACAGAGGAAACACCATATATTTT. J is TRBJ1-3 and V is TRBV11-3; perhaps TRBD1 as D (6 bases). CDR1 and CDR2 from the germline V gene are SGHNT and YENEEA. The CDR3 spans 14 residues. The V end was cut by 1 base, the J end by 4 bases, with 8 bases between.

Only one count was recorded for this clone. The V call is TRBV25-1, the J call TRBJ2-1; 10 bases are a match to TRBD1. The CDR3 has 16 amino acids. The ends lost 3 bases at V and 2 bases at J; junction bases unmatched: 4. The germline gives CDR1 MGHDK, CDR2 SYGVNS. CDR3 sequence: CASSEPDRGPYNEQFF. The CDR3 DNA sequence: TGTGCCAGCAGTGAGCCAGACAGGGGGCCCTACAATGAGCAGTTCTTC.

This clone has just a few counts. The chain joins TRBV11-3 to TRBJ2-7, with a tentative D call TRBD1 (5 bases). The CDR3 has 18 amino acids. Trimming removed 1 base at V and 7 bases at J, with 26 bases between. Germline assignment: CDR1 SGHNT and CDR2 YENEEA. CDR3 in DNA: TGTGCCAGCAGCTTAGGTGGCAGGGCGAAAAATTTCCTACGGGAGCAGTACTTC. This translates into CASSLGGRAKNFLREQYF. The complete variable domain, with remaining parts taken from reference TRBV11-3 and TRBJ2-7, reads EAGVVQSPRYKIIEKKQPVAFWCNPISGHNTLYWYLQNLGQGPELLIRYENEEAVDDSQLPKDRFSAERLKGVDSTLKIQPAELGDSAVYLCASSLGGRAKNFLREQYFGPGTRLTVT.

Many counts were recorded for this clone. This chain uses TRBV11-3 with TRBJ2-1; D call uncertain. V was cut by 2 bases and J by 3 bases, with 11 bases left in between. Germline V gives CDR1 SGHNT, CDR2 YENEEA. The CDR3 totals 15 residues. CDR3 nucleotides: TGTGCCAGCAGCTTAAGGGATGGCAGCTACAATGAGCAGTTCTTC. Translating it yields CASSLRDGSYNEQFF.

The V call is TRBV12-5, the J call TRBJ2-5; 8 bases line up with TRBD2. Germline values: CDR1 LGHNT, CDR2 FRNRAP. This CDR3 spans 15 amino acids. CDR3 in DNA: TGTGCCAGCACCTTCACCCGGGAGGGCCGGGAGACCCAGTACTTC. Translation gives CASTFTREGRETQYF.

There are a few counts of this clone. The CDR3 region is CASSSAREGNEQFF. The CDR3 DNA reads TGTGCCAGCAGCTCGGCGCGAGAGGGAAATGAGCAGTTCTTC. This sequence joins TRBV11-3 and TRBJ2-1, with a possible D match to TRBD2 (5 bases). In germline, CDR1 is SGHNT, CDR2 YENEEA. Trimming shortened V by 4 bases and J by 7 bases, and 14 bases separated the two germline ends. This CDR3 spans 14 amino acids.